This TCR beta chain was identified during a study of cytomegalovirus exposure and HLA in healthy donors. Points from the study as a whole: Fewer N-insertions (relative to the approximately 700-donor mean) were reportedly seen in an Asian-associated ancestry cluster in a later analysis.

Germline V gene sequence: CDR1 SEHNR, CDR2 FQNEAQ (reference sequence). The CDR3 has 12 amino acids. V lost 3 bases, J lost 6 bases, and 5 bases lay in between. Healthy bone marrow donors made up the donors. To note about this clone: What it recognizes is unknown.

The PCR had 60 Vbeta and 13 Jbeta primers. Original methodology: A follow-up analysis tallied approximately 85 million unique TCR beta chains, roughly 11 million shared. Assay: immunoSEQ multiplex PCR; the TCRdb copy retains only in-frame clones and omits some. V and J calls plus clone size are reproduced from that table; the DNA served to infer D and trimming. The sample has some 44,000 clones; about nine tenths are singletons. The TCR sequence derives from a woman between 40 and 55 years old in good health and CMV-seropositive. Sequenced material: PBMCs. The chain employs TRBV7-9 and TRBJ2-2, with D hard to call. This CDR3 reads CASSFRAGELFF. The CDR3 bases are TGTGCCAGCAGCTTTAGAGCCGGGGAGCTGTTTTTT.